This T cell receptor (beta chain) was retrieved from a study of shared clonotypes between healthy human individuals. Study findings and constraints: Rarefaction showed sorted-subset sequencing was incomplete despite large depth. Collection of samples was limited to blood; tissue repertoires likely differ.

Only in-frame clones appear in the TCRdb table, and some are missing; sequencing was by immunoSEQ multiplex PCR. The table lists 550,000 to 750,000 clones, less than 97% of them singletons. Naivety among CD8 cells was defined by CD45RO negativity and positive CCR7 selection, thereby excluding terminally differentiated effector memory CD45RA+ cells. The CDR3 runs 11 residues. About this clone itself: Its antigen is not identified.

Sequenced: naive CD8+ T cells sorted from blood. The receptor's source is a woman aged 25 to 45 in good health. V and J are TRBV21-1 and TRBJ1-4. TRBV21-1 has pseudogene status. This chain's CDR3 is CASSPKGKLFF. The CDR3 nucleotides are TGTGCCAGCAGCCCGAAGGGAAAACTGTTTTTT.